The 29 T cell receptor beta chains listed next were all sequenced from one sample in a study of blood T cell repertoires in COVID-19. Profiled with immunoSEQ multiplex PCR; TCRdb holds only in-frame clones, not every one. The sample records approximately 110,000 clones, around 83% being singletons. Material for sequencing was peripheral blood. All receptors come from a human donor in a cohort sampled during active COVID-19.

This clone appeared a few times. The CDR3 DNA sequence: TGCGCCAGCAGCTTCGAGTTGGCCTACAATGAGCAGTTCTTC. This sequence encodes CASSFELAYNEQFF. This chain links TRBV5-1 with TRBJ2-1; D call uncertain. The germline V gene has CDR1 SGHRS and CDR2 YFSETQ. This CDR3 comprises 14 residues. The V end was cut by 2 bases, the J end by 2 bases, with 8 bases between.

The V and J genes are TRBV5-8 and TRBJ2-7, with D perhaps matching TRBD2 (6 bases). The CDR3 has 14 residues. The germline CDR1 and CDR2 sequences are SGHTS and YDEGEE. V was clipped by 5 bases and J by 3 bases, with 15 bases between them. In DNA form, the CDR3 reads TGTGCCAGCAGGGGGGGACCCATGCTCTACGAGCAGTACTTC. Its protein is CASRGGPMLYEQYF.

The rearrangement joins TRBV24-1 to TRBJ1-2; TRBD1 is a possible D gene (5 bases). This CDR3 is built from 17 residues. Germline V lookup: CDR1 KGHDR, CDR2 SFDVKD. V was clipped by 4 bases and J by 6 bases, with 23 bases between them. This chain's CDR3 is CATSDATAGRVFDGYTF. CDR3 bases: TGTGCCACCAGTGACGCGACGGCCGGCAGGGTATTTGATGGCTACACCTTC.

The chain recombines TRBV5-1 with TRBJ1-1; possible D gene TRBD1, 5 bases. Germline CDR1 reads SGHRS; CDR2 reads YFSETQ. The CDR3 is 16 amino acids. The V gene lost 3 bases and the J gene lost 3 bases, with 18 bases spanning the gap. The CDR3 DNA reads as TGCGCCAGCAGCTGGGCCCCCAGGGCCTTGGACACTGAAGCTTTCTTT. It is translated as CASSWAPRALDTEAFF. The full variable domain, with the rest looked up from reference TRBV5-1 and TRBJ1-1, is KAGVTQTPRYLIKTRGQQVTLSCSPISGHRSVSWYQQTPGQGLQFLFEYFSETQRNKGNFPGRFSGRQFSNSRSEMNVSTLELGDSALYLCASSWAPRALDTEAFFGQGTRLTVV.

V and J are TRBV18 and TRBJ2-7, with D perhaps TRBD1 (6 bases). Trimming cost V 3 bases and J 4 bases, with 13 bases left between them. This CDR3 spans 14 amino acids. Germline CDR1 KGHSH, CDR2 LQKENI. CDR3 bases: TGTGCCAGCTCACCCCCCGGACAGCTATACGAGCAGTACTTC. Its translation: CASSPPGQLYEQYF.

V gene TRBV7-3 combines with J gene TRBJ2-1, with D perhaps TRBD1 (6 bases). V was clipped by 5 bases and J by 10 bases, with 9 bases between them. CDR1 is SGHTA and CDR2 is FQGTGA in the germline V gene. The length of the CDR3 is 11 residues. CDR3 bases: TGTGCCAGCAGCCTAGGGGGAGAGCAGTTCTTC. This gives the protein CASSLGGEQFF.

The chain couples TRBV15 to TRBJ1-2, with a weak D call TRBD1 (5 bases). Germline V gene lookup returns CDR1 LNHNV and CDR2 YYDKDF (reference sequence). The CDR3 extends over 13 amino acids. V lost 3 bases and J lost 5, with 10 bases in between. CDR3 sequence: CATSSGRVYGYTF. The CDR3 nucleotides are TGTGCCACCAGCAGTGGCAGGGTGTATGGCTACACCTTC.

This chain uses TRBV5-4 with TRBJ2-3; weak D call: TRBD2 (6 bases). Trimming took off 0 bases at V and 6 bases at J, with 11 bases between the two ends. Germline CDR1 SGHNT, CDR2 YYREEE (reference sequence). CDR3 size: 14 residues. The CDR3 DNA reads as TGTGCCAGCAGCTTGGAGACTAGTTCCGATACGCAGTATTTT. It specifies CASSLETSSDTQYF.

This sequence joins TRBV18 and TRBJ2-4; D is perhaps TRBD1 (5 bases). Germline V lookup: CDR1 KGHSH, CDR2 LQKENI. Trimming removed 0 bases from V and 3 bases from J, with 9 bases in between. The CDR3 length is 15 residues. CDR3 amino acids: CASSPPSRVKNIQYF. Written as DNA, the CDR3 is TGTGCCAGCTCACCACCGTCCAGGGTCAAAAACATTCAGTACTTC.

The chain has TRBV5-4 and TRBJ1-5, with TRBD1 matching over 10 bases. Germline V lookup: CDR1 SGHNT, CDR2 YYREEE (reference sequence). V dropped 4 bases and J dropped 1; count of bases not matched to a gene: 2. This CDR3 has 15 amino acids. The CDR3 coding sequence is TGTGCCAGCAGCCCGGACAGGGGGAGCAATCAGCCCCAGCATTTT. It yields the protein CASSPDRGSNQPQHF.

The chain uses TRBV1 and TRBJ2-4; the DNA was not compared with TRBD1, the D call given in the table. TRBV1 is deemed a pseudogene. The CDR3 covers 17 residues. The CDR3 region has the DNA TGCACCAGCAGCCACCGGGACAGACTCCTGGAGGAAAACATTCAGTACTTC. Encoded protein: CTSSHRDRLLEENIQYF.

The V gene is TRBV6-5, the J gene TRBJ2-2; D may be TRBD1 (6 bases). Trimming took off 0 bases at V and 1 base at J, with 9 bases between the two ends. Per germline, CDR1 MNHEY and CDR2 SVGAGI. This CDR3 region has 16 residues. The CDR3, as DNA: TGTGCCAGCAGTTACTCGGACAGCTTGAACACCGGGGAGCTGTTTTTT. Protein product: CASSYSDSLNTGELFF.

The rearrangement joins TRBV9 to TRBJ2-7; no clear D. The length of the CDR3 is 12 residues. Germline loops: CDR1 SGDLS, CDR2 YYNGEE. Between the trimmed V and J ends, which lost 4 bases and 3 bases, there was a span of 8 bases. This CDR3 reads CASSPNFYEQYF. CDR3 in DNA: TGTGCCAGCAGCCCAAACTTCTACGAGCAGTACTTC.

The rearrangement uses TRBV24-1 and TRBJ2-2, with 7 bases fitting TRBD2. V lost 1 base to trimming and J lost 1 base; unmatched junction nucleotides: 8. The CDR3 covers 18 residues. Germline V lookup: CDR1 KGHDR, CDR2 SFDVKD. CDR3 bases: TGTGCCACCAGTGATTTAGGCGCTGGCGGGAGGAACACCGGGGAGCTGTTTTTT. Translation: CATSDLGAGGRNTGELFF.

This clone is medium-sized. The V and J genes are TRBV7-8 and TRBJ1-5; D gene unclear. Trimming took off 2 bases at V and 9 bases at J, with 17 bases between the two ends. The CDR3 sequence is 15 residues long. The germline V gene encodes CDR1 SGHVS and CDR2 FQNEAQ. For the CDR3, the DNA is TGTGCCAGCAGCTTAATCCGGAGTGGTGGTGGGCCCCAGCATTTT. Translating gives CASSLIRSGGGPQHF.

This clone was detected only a few times. The V call is TRBV5-1, the J call TRBJ2-2, with TRBD1 identical over 8 bases. J was trimmed by 5 bases and V by 4 bases; bases with no gene match: 10. This CDR3 contains 16 residues. Germline V lookup: CDR1 SGHRS, CDR2 YFSETQ. CDR3 region: CASSAQGQGVTGELFF. The CDR3 region has the DNA TGCGCCAGCAGCGCCCAAGGACAGGGTGTTACCGGGGAGCTGTTTTTT.

The chain couples TRBV7-3 to TRBJ2-3; TRBD2 aligns across 12 bases. The germline gives CDR1 SGHTA, CDR2 FQGTGA. V dropped 5 bases and J dropped 5; count of bases not matched to a gene: 11. This CDR3 is built from 17 residues. In DNA, the CDR3 is TGTGCCAGCAGCCCTCGGCTAGCGGGGGGGCCAGGAGATACGCAGTATTTT. Amino acid sequence: CASSPRLAGGPGDTQYF.

The genes are TRBV2 and TRBJ2-5; tentatively, D is TRBD2 (7 bases). V was pared by 8 bases and J by 5 bases, with 18 bases between. CDR3 length equals 14 residues. The V gene's germline CDR1 is SNHLY and CDR2 FYNNEI. The CDR3 nucleotides read TGTGCCAGCCGGGATGGGGGGGCGTTGGAGACCCAGTACTTC. Translation: CASRDGGALETQYF. The entire variable domain, with the rest obtained from reference TRBV2 and TRBJ2-5, is as follows: EPEVTQTPSHQVTQMGQEVILRCVPISNHLYFYWYRQILGQKVEFLVSFYNNEISEKSEIFDDQFSVERPDGSNFTLKIRSTKLEDSAMYFCASRDGGALETQYFGPGTRLLVL.

The chain has TRBV5-1 and TRBJ1-2; weak D call: TRBD1 (6 bases). Per the germline V gene, CDR1 is SGHRS and CDR2 is YFSETQ. The CDR3 runs to 15 residues. V gave up 4 bases and J gave up 7 bases, with 20 bases separating them. CDR3 nucleotides: TGCGCCAGCAGCATTGGACAGATGAACGAGGTTGGCTACACCTTC. Translated, it gives CASSIGQMNEVGYTF.

This sequence joins TRBV7-9 and TRBJ1-1; TRBD1 might be the D (5 bases). Germline CDR1 reads SEHNR; CDR2 reads FQNEAQ (reference sequence). This CDR3 is 17 amino acids long. V gave up 4 bases and J gave up 0 bases, with 18 bases separating them. CDR3 in amino acids: CASSSLPTGTMNTEAFF. The DNA for the CDR3 is TGTGCCAGCAGCTCCCTCCCCACAGGCACCATGAACACTGAAGCTTTCTTT.

The V gene is TRBV4-3, the J gene TRBJ1-1; D unresolved. V gave up 0 bases and J gave up 1 base, with 6 bases separating them. The germline V gene encodes CDR1 LGHNA and CDR2 YSLEER. This CDR3 spans 14 amino acids. CDR3 loop: CASSQDGGNTEAFF. In DNA form, the CDR3 reads TGCGCCAGCAGCCAAGATGGAGGGAACACTGAAGCTTTCTTT.

The rearrangement joins TRBV19 to TRBJ2-1; 11 bases agree with TRBD2. The CDR3 has 15 amino acids. The V gene's germline CDR1 is LNHDA and CDR2 SQIVND (reference sequence). J lost 8 bases, V lost 5 bases, and 8 bases had no gene match. CDR3 residues: CASSLSLAGVDEQFF. The CDR3 DNA is TGTGCCAGTAGTCTTTCACTAGCGGGGGTGGATGAGCAGTTCTTC.

The V call is TRBV24-1, the J call TRBJ1-5; D is uncertain. The CDR3 has 13 amino acids. V dropped 5 bases and J dropped 4 bases, with 8 bases sitting between them. CDR1 is KGHDR, CDR2 SFDVKD, per germline. This chain's CDR3 is CATSVGRNQPQHF. For the CDR3, the DNA is TGTGCCACCAGTGTGGGCCGGAATCAGCCCCAGCATTTT.

The rearrangement uses TRBV11-2 and TRBJ2-1; 8 bases align to TRBD2. V lost 4 bases to trimming and J lost 0 bases; unmatched junction nucleotides: 11. The CDR3 is 18 residues long. Germline V gene data show CDR1 as SGHAT and CDR2 as FQNNGV. The CDR3 bases are TGTGCCAGCAGCTCGCCCCGGGGGGGCGGCAGCTCCTACAATGAGCAGTTCTTC. It codes for CASSSPRGGGSSYNEQFF.

The chain uses TRBV5-1 and TRBJ2-3, with 7 bases lining up with TRBD2. After removal of 3 bases from V and 2 bases from J, the junction contained 6 bases not matched to a gene. The CDR3 length is 15 residues. The germline CDR1 and CDR2 sequences are SGHRS and YFSETQ. DNA for the CDR3: TGCGCCAGCAGCTCCTTAGCGGGCCCCACAGATACGCAGTATTTT. The encoded protein is CASSSLAGPTDTQYF.

This chain connects TRBV11-1 to TRBJ2-7, with D possibly matching TRBD1 (6 bases). Trimming took 3 bases from V and 2 from J, leaving 14 bases between them. Germline CDR1 SGHAT, CDR2 FQDESV (reference sequence). This CDR3 comprises 15 residues. The CDR3 protein is CASSFSRQVAYEQYF. CDR3 DNA sequence: TGTGCCAGCAGCTTCTCCAGACAGGTGGCCTACGAGCAGTACTTC.

CDR3 sequence: CASSPLAGHQETQYF. In nucleotides, the CDR3 is TGTGCCAGCTCACCTCTAGCGGGACACCAAGAGACCCAGTACTTC. The chain employs TRBV18 and TRBJ2-5, with 9 bases lining up with TRBD2. Germline loops: CDR1 KGHSH, CDR2 LQKENI. The CDR3 length is 15 residues. V dropped 3 bases and J dropped 0; count of bases not matched to a gene: 2. Full variable domain (outside the CDR3, taken from reference TRBV18 and TRBJ2-5): NAGVMQNPRHLVRRRGQEARLRCSPMKGHSHVYWYRQLPEEGLKFMVYLQKENIIDESGMPKERFSAEFPKEGPSILRIQQVVRGDSAAYFCASSPLAGHQETQYFGPGTRLLVL.

The V and J genes are TRBV28 and TRBJ2-7; 11 bases are shared with TRBD2. The CDR3 totals 14 residues. CDR1 and CDR2 (germline): MDHEN, SYDVKM. V dropped 8 bases and J dropped 7; count of bases not matched to a gene: 10. CDR3 amino acids: CASGGLAGGGEQYF. The DNA of the CDR3 is TGTGCCAGCGGAGGCCTAGCGGGAGGAGGGGAGCAGTACTTC. Based on the CDR3 plus reference TRBV28 and TRBJ2-7, the full variable domain is DVKVTQSSRYLVKRTGEKVFLECVQDMDHENMFWYRQDPGLGLRLIYFSYDVKMKEKGDIPEGYSVSREKKERFSLILESASTNQTSMYLCASGGLAGGGEQYFGPGTRLTVT.

The gene calls are TRBV7-2 and TRBJ2-7, with 7 positions matching TRBD1. Germline-derived CDR1 and CDR2 are SGHTA and FQGNSA. Unmatched junction bases numbered 9, after V lost 4 bases and J lost 6 bases. There are 14 residues in the CDR3. The CDR3 loop reads CASSSRTGGTEQYF. The CDR3 DNA reads as TGTGCCAGCAGCTCTCGGACAGGAGGAACCGAGCAGTACTTC. Looking up the rest from reference TRBV7-2 and TRBJ2-7 gives the full variable domain: GAGVSQSPSNKVTEKGKDVELRCDPISGHTALYWYRQSLGQGLEFLIYFQGNSAPDKSGLPSDRFSAERTGGSVSTLTIQRTQQEDSAVYLCASSSRTGGTEQYFGPGTRLTVT.